This is a list of T cell receptor beta chains from one sample in a study of beta chain features in type 1 diabetes. TCRdb's table, derived via immunoSEQ multiplex PCR, lists solely in-frame clones and lacks some. The table shows about 220,000 clones, with roughly a tenth occurring only once. What was sequenced was central memory CD4+ T cells from blood. The receptors derive from a man aged 18-30 years in good health. Each CDR3 is given with its conserved first and last residue. The D gene is left open where the match is weak. Size values are once, few and many counts, or a class for expanded clones, and some rows have none.

D gene,clone size,V gene,J gene,CDR3 DNA,CDR3 protein
.,.,TRBV29-1,TRBJ2-5,TGCAGCGTTGAGCAGGGAAGGGAGACCCAGTACTTC,CSVEQGRETQYF
.,.,TRBV7-9,TRBJ2-1,TGTGCCAGCAGCTCCAATATTTGGGGCTCTGACAATGAGCAGTTCTTC,CASSSNIWGSDNEQFF
.,few,TRBV2,TRBJ2-7,TGTGCCAGCAGATCGAGATGGACAGCCACCTACGAGCAGTACTTC,CASRSRWTATYEQYF
.,.,TRBV4-2,TRBJ2-3,TGTGCCAGCAGCCGCGGATCGACGGGAAGAACAGATACGCAGTATTTT,CASSRGSTGRTDTQYF
TRBD1,.,TRBV5-8,TRBJ2-7,TGTGCCAGCAGCATCAATGGGGACAGGGGCAACGAGCAGTACTTC,CASSINGDRGNEQYF
.,few,TRBV18,TRBJ1-1,TGTGCCAGCTCACCACCAGCAGGGAACACTGAAGCTTTCTTT,CASSPPAGNTEAFF
.,few,TRBV2,TRBJ2-3,TGTGCCAGCGCTGGGGTTCGTCGCACAGATACGCAGTATTTT,CASAGVRRTDTQYF
.,many,TRBV30,TRBJ1-4,TGTGCCTGGAGTGTACCCGGGGATGCAACTAATGAAAAACTGTTTTTT,CAWSVPGDATNEKLFF
TRBD2,.,TRBV7-2,TRBJ2-2,TGTGCCAGCAGCTTAGGGCTAGCGGGAGGATCGTGGACCGGGGAGCTGTTTTTT,CASSLGLAGGSWTGELFF
TRBD2,few,TRBV4-1,TRBJ2-3,TGCGCCAGCAGCCAAGATCAAGCGGGAGCAGATACGCAGTATTTT,CASSQDQAGADTQYF
TRBD1,few,TRBV6-5,TRBJ1-2,TGTGCCAGCAGTTACTCTGACAGGGCGCCCGGCTACACCTTC,CASSYSDRAPGYTF
TRBD1,many,TRBV4-2,TRBJ2-3,TGTGCCAGCAGTCTCACACCGGGACAGAACACAGATACGCAGTATTTT,CASSLTPGQNTDTQYF
.,few,TRBV7-9,TRBJ1-1,TGTGCCAGCAGCCCTGTGAGATTGAACACTGAAGCTTTCTTT,CASSPVRLNTEAFF
TRBD2,few,TRBV29-1,TRBJ2-1,TGCAGCGTTGATAGCGGGGGGGGGATGGTGGATGAGCAGTTCTTC,CSVDSGGGMVDEQFF
TRBD2,few,TRBV13,TRBJ2-7,TGTGCCAGCAGCTCAGGACTAGCGGGAGATTTCTACGAGCAGTACTTC,CASSSGLAGDFYEQYF
.,.,TRBV5-1,TRBJ2-1,TGCGCCAGCAGCTTGGCACTAGGTTTTGGCAATGAGCAGTTCTTC,CASSLALGFGNEQFF
.,few,TRBV30,TRBJ1-4,TGTGCCTGGAGTGTACGGTCAGCAACTAATGAAAAACTGTTTTTT,CAWSVRSATNEKLFF
TRBD1,few,TRBV4-3,TRBJ1-5,TGCGCCAGCAGCCAAGATGTAGTGGGACAGGGAAGCAATCAGCCCCAGCATTTT,CASSQDVVGQGSNQPQHF
.,.,TRBV5-1,TRBJ2-2,TGCGCCAGCAGCTTCGACAGGACGAACACCGGGGAGCTGTTTTTT,CASSFDRTNTGELFF
.,.,TRBV14,TRBJ2-1,TGTGCCAGCAGCCAAAGCTTTGGCGGTCTGAGCTCCTACAATGAGCAGTTCTTC,CASSQSFGGLSSYNEQFF
TRBD2,few,TRBV2,TRBJ2-4,TGTGCCAGCAGTCCCCGGACTAGCGAAAACATTCAGTACTTC,CASSPRTSENIQYF
TRBD1,.,TRBV7-9,TRBJ2-7,TGTGCCAGCAGCTTTTTTCAGGGGGCAAACGAGCAGTACTTC,CASSFFQGANEQYF
TRBD2,.,TRBV7-9,TRBJ2-1,TGTGCCAGCAGCGCTGGGACTAGCGGTAACAATGAGCAGTTCTTC,CASSAGTSGNNEQFF
TRBD1,.,TRBV6-5,TRBJ1-2,TGTGCCAGCAGTTTCTCCTGGGACAGCTATGGCTACACCTTC,CASSFSWDSYGYTF
TRBD1,few,TRBV30,TRBJ2-7,TGTGCCTGGGGGACAGGGGGCTCCTACGAGCAGTACTTC,CAWGTGGSYEQYF
.,.,TRBV7-9,TRBJ2-2,TGTGCCAGCAACACCTTTGAGGGAGCTACGAACACCGGGGAGCTGTTTTTT,CASNTFEGATNTGELFF
TRBD2,few,TRBV7-9,TRBJ2-5,TGTGCCAGCAGCTTAGGGCTAGCGGAAGAGACCCAGTACTTC,CASSLGLAEETQYF
.,few,TRBV7-6,TRBJ2-2,TGTGCCAGCAGCCCCTCCGATTTCAGAACCGGGGAGCTGTTTTTT,CASSPSDFRTGELFF
TRBD2,.,TRBV9,TRBJ2-7,TGTGCCAGCAGCGTAGGACTGGCGGGAGGGGCCTACGAGCAGTACTTC,CASSVGLAGGAYEQYF